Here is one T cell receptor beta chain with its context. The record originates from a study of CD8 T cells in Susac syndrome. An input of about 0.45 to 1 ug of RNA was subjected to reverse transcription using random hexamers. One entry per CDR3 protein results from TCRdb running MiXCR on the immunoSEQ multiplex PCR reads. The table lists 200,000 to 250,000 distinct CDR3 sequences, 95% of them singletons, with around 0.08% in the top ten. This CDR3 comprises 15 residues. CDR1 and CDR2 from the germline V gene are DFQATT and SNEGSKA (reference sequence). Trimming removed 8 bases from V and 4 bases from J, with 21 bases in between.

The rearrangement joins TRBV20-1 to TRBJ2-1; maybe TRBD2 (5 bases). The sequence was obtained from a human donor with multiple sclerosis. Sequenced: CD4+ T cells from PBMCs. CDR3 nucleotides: TGCAGTACTACCGTGCGGACTGCGGCTTACAATGAGCAGTTCTTC. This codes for CSTTVRTAAYNEQFF.